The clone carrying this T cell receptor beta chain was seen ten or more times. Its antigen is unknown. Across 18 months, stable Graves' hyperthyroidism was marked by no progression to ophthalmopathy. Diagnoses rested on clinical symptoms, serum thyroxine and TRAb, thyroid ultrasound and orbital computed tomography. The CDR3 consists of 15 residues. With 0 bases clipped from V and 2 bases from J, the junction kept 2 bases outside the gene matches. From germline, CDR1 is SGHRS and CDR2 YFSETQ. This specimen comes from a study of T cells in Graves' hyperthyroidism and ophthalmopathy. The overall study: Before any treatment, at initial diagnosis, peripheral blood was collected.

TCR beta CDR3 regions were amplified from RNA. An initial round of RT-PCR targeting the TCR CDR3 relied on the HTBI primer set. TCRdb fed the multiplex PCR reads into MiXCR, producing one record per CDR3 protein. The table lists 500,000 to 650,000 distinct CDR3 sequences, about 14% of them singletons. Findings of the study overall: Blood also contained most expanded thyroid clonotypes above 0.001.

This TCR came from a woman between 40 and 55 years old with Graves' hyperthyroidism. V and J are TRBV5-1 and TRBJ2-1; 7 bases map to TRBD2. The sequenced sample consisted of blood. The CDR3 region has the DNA TGCGCCAGCAGCTTGGTGGGAGGGACCTACAATGAGCAGTTCTTC. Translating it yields CASSLVGGTYNEQFF.